This record looks at one T cell receptor (beta chain) sequence and its context. The antigen is undetermined. This CDR3 spans 13 amino acids. CDR1 and CDR2 (germline): SQVTM, ANQGSEA. The data were taken from a study of CXCR3-negative and CXCR3-positive naive CD8 T cells. Looking at the study overall: The dataset comprises approximately 140 million TRB reads in total, with about 1.5 +/- 0.3 million reads per library.

UMI-labeled 5' RACE TRB cDNA libraries were prepared from the cells. TCRdb derives one entry per CDR3 protein from the 5' RACE reads, leaving out DNA. This repertoire comprises tens of thousands of distinct CDR3 sequences; its ten largest clones make up less than 1%. Overall study findings and caveats: Against CXCR3-negative naive cells, CXCR3-positive naive cells showed more hydrophobic TRB CDR3s.

Each CD8+ T cell subset was sorted in triplicate, hundreds of thousands of cells each. The authors gated naive CD8+ T cells as CD45RO-CCR7+CD27+CD95-. The specimen sequenced was naive CXCR3+ CD8+ T cells from blood. Subset noted: CD45RO-CCR7+CD27+CD95- naive CD8+ T cells expressing CXCR3 (TNR3+). This receptor was obtained from a human donor in good health. Some clones in this sample may be carry-over from other donors' samples. The genes are TRBV29-1 and TRBJ2-1; the D gene TCRdb calls, TRBD1, cannot be checked with no DNA. The CDR3 here is CSARQGNYNEQFF.